The clone carrying this T cell receptor beta chain appeared a few times. The antigen remains undetermined. The data originate from a study of cytomegalovirus exposure and HLA in healthy donors. Study at large: Earlier sequencing of approximately 180 million T cells yielded approximately 100 million unique TCR beta sequences.

Study findings and constraints: Only CMV serostatus was available as immune exposure information. Productive status was seen about 87% or about 30% of the time for most TCR beta V segments in an earlier analysis. There were some public TCRs occurring in many donors, but most TCR sequences were rare.

The CDR3 has 16 residues. The junction had 3 bases not matched to a gene; V was cut back by 5 bases and J by 0 bases. Germline CDR1 SGDLS, CDR2 YYNGEE. PCR involved 60 Vbeta and 13 Jbeta primers. TCRdb's table, derived via immunoSEQ multiplex PCR, lists solely in-frame clones and lacks some. Of around 70,000 clones listed, 62% are singletons. What was sequenced was PBMCs. The V gene is TRBV9, the J gene TRBJ2-1, with TRBD2 identical over 12 bases. This sequence originates from a man younger than 45 in good health and CMV-seronegative. This chain's CDR3 is CASSKLAGGSYNEQFF. CDR3 DNA: TGTGCCAGCAGTAAACTAGCGGGGGGCTCCTACAATGAGCAGTTCTTC.